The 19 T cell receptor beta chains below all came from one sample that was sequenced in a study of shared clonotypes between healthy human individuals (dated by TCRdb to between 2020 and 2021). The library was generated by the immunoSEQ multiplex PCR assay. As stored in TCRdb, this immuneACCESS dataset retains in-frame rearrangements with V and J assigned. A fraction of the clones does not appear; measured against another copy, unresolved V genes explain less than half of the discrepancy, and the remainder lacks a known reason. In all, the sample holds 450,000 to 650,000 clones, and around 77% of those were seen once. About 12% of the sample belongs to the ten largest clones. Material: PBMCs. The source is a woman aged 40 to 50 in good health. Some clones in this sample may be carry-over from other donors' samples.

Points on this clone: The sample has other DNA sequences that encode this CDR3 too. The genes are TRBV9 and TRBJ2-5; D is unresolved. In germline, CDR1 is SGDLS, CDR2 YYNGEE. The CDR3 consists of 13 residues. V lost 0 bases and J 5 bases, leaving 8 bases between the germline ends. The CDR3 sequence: CASSVDLGETQYF. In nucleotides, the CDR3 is TGTGCCAGCAGCGTAGACCTGGGGGAGACCCAGTACTTC.

The DNA for the CDR3 is TGCGCCAGCAGGCGGGAGAGTAACACCGGGGAGCTGTTTTTT. Translation: CASRRESNTGELFF. The V gene is TRBV5-1, the J gene TRBJ2-2, with TRBD2 identical over 7 bases. The CDR3 consists of 14 residues. Germline V lookup: CDR1 SGHRS, CDR2 YFSETQ. The V segment lost 5 bases and the J segment 2 bases; nucleotides outside the gene matches: 3.

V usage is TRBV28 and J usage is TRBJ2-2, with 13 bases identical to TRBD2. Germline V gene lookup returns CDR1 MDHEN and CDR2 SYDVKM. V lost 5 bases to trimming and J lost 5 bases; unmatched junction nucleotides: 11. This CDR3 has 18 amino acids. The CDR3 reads CASSPPGLAGEGTGELFF. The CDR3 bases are TGTGCCAGCAGTCCCCCCGGACTAGCGGGAGAAGGAACCGGGGAGCTGTTTTTT.

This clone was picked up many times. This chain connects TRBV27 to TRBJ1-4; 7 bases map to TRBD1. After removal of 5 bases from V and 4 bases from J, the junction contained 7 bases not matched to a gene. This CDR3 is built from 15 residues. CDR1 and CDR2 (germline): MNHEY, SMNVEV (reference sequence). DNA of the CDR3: TGTGCCAGCAGTCGCCAGACAGGGTTTAATGAAAAACTGTTTTTT. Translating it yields CASSRQTGFNEKLFF.

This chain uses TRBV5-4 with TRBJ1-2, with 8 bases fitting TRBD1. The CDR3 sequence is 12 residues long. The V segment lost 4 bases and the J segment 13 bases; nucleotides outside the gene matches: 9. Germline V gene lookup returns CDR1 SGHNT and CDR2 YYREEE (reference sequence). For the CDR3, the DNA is TGTGCCAGCAGCGAAGGAACAGGGGGGTCCACCTTC. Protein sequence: CASSEGTGGSTF.

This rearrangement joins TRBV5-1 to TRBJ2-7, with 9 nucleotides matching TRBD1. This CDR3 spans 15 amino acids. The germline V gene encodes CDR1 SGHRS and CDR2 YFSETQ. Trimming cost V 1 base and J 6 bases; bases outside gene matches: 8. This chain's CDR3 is CASSLWARTGAEQYF. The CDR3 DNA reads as TGCGCCAGCAGCTTGTGGGCCCGGACAGGGGCCGAGCAGTACTTC.

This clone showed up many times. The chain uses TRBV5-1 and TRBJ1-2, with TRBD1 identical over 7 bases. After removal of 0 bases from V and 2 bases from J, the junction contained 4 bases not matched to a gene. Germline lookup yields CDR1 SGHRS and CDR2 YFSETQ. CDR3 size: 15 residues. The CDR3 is CASSLAQGENYGYTF. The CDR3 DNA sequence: TGCGCCAGCAGCTTGGCGCAGGGGGAAAACTATGGCTACACCTTC.

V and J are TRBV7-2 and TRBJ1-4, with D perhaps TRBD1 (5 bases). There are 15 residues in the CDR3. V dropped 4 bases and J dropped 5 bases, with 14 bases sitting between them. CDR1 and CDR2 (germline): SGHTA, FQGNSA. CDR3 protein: CASSSPGQENEKLFF. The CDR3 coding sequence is TGTGCCAGCAGCTCCCCGGGGCAGGAAAATGAAAAACTGTTTTTT.

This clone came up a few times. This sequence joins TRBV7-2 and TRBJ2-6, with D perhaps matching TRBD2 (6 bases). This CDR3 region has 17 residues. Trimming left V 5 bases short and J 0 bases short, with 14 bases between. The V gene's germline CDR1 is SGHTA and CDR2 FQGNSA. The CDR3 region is CASSPRGSNSGANVLTF. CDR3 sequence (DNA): TGTGCCAGCAGCCCTCGGGGGTCCAACTCTGGGGCCAACGTCCTGACTTTC. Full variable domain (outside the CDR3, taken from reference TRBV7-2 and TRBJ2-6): GAGVSQSPSNKVTEKGKDVELRCDPISGHTALYWYRQSLGQGLEFLIYFQGNSAPDKSGLPSDRFSAERTGGSVSTLTIQRTQQEDSAVYLCASSPRGSNSGANVLTFGAGSRLTVL.

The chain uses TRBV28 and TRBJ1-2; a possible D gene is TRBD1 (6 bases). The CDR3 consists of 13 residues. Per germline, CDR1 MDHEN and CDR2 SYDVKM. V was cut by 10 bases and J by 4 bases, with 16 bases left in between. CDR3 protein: CATLRGNRYGYTF. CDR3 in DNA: TGTGCCACCCTAAGGGGGAACCGCTATGGCTACACCTTC.

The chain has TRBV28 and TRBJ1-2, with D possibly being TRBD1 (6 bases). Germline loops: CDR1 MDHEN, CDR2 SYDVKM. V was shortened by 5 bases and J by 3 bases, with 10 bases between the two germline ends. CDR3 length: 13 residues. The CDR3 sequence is CASSPGQDYGYTF. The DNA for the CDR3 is TGTGCCAGCAGTCCGGGACAAGACTATGGCTACACCTTC.

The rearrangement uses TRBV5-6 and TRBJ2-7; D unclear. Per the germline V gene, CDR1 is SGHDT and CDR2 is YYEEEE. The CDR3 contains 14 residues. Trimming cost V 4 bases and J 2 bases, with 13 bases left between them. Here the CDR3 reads CASSPDAVTYEQYF. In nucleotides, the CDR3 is TGTGCCAGCAGCCCCGATGCGGTAACCTACGAGCAGTACTTC.

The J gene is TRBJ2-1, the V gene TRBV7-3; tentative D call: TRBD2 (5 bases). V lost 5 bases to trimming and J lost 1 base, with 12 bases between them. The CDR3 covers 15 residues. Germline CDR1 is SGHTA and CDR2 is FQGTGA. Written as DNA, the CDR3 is TGTGCCAGCAGCCACCGGGGTGATTCCTACAATGAGCAGTTCTTC. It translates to CASSHRGDSYNEQFF.

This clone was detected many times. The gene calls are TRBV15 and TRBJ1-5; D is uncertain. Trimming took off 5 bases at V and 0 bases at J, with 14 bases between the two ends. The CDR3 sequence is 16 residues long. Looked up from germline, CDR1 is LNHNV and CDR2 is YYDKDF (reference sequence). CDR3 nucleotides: TGTGCCACCAGCGCCGGCGGAATATCTAGCAATCAGCCCCAGCATTTT. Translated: CATSAGGISSNQPQHF.

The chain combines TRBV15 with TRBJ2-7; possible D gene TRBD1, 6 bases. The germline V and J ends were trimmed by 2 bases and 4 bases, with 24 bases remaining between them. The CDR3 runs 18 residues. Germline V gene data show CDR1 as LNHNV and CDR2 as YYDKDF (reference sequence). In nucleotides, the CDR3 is TGTGCCACCAGCAGACCCTCGCCGGGGACACCAAAAACTTACGAGCAGTACTTC. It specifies CATSRPSPGTPKTYEQYF.

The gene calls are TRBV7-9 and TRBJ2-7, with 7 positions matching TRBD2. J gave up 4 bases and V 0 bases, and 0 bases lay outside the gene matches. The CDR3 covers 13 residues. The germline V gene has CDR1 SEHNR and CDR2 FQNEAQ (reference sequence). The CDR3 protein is CASSLAGGYEQYF. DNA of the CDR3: TGTGCCAGCAGCTTAGCGGGGGGGTACGAGCAGTACTTC.

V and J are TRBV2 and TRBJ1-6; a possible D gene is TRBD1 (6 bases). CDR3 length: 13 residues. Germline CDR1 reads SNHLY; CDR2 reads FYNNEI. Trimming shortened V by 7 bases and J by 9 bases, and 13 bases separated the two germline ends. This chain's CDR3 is CASTQGAGSPLHF. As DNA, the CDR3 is TGTGCCAGCACACAGGGAGCGGGTTCACCCCTCCACTTT. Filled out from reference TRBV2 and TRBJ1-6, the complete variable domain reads EPEVTQTPSHQVTQMGQEVILRCVPISNHLYFYWYRQILGQKVEFLVSFYNNEISEKSEIFDDQFSVERPDGSNFTLKIRSTKLEDSAMYFCASTQGAGSPLHFGNGTRLTVT.

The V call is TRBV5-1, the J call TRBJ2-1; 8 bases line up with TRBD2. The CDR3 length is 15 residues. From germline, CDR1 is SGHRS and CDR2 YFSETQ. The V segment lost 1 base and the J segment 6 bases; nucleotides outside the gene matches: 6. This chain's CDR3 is CASSLISGTTNEQFF. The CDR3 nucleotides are TGCGCCAGCAGCTTGATTAGCGGGACTACCAATGAGCAGTTCTTC.

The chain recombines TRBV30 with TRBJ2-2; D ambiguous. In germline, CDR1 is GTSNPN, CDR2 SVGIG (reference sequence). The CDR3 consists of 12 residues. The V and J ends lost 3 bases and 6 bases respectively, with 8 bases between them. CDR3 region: CAWSPRAGELFF. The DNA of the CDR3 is TGTGCCTGGAGCCCTAGGGCCGGGGAGCTGTTTTTT.